This is a list of T cell receptor beta chains from one sample in a study of identifying expanded T cells in peripheral blood. Method: immunoSEQ multiplex PCR; TCRdb's copy keeps in-frame clones and lacks some. Of 90,000 to 100,000 clones listed, roughly 86% are singletons. Material for sequencing was blood. Receptor source: a person between 18 and 75 years old in good health. The CDR3 runs from the conserved cysteine through the conserved F or W. A D gene is named only where the DNA matches it firmly. Clone size is stated in some rows and not others, as once, few, many or a class when expanded.

v_gene,j_gene,d_gene,abundance,CDR3nt,CDR3aa
TRBV6-6,TRBJ1-4,-,-,TGTGCCAGCAGTCGGAGATCCCTTAATGAAAAACTGTTTTTT,CASSRRSLNEKLFF
TRBV19,TRBJ1-1,-,-,TGTGCCAGTAGTATCTCACAGTACCCCGGGGGAGCTTTCTTT,CASSISQYPGGAFF
TRBV19,TRBJ2-7,-,-,TGTGCCCCCCGGAAGAGGGCCTACGAGCAGTACTTC,CAPRKRAYEQYF
TRBV18,TRBJ1-2,-,few,TGTGCCAGCTCACCCACGGACAGCCGGGGCTACACCTTC,CASSPTDSRGYTF
TRBV18,TRBJ2-1,-,once,TGTGCCAGCTCACCAGTTGGGGGTGGGAATGAGCAGTTCTTC,CASSPVGGGNEQFF
TRBV9,TRBJ2-7,TRBD2,-,TGTGCCAGCAGCGCAATAGCGGGGGTAGGGTACGAGCAGTACTTC,CASSAIAGVGYEQYF
TRBV6-5,TRBJ1-1,-,-,TGTGCCAGCAGTTACTCCCGGGGGAACACTGAAGCTTTCTTT,CASSYSRGNTEAFF
TRBV7-9,TRBJ1-2,-,once,TGTGCCAGCAGCTTCTGGGACCGCTACACCTTC,CASSFWDRYTF
TRBV7-9,TRBJ2-2,TRBD2,-,TGTGCCAGCAGCATCCAGACTAGCGGGAGAGCGGGGGAGCTGTTTTTT,CASSIQTSGRAGELFF
TRBV7-9,TRBJ2-5,-,-,TGTGCCAGCAGCCTGGGAACGGGATCAGAGACCCAGTACTTC,CASSLGTGSETQYF
TRBV2,TRBJ2-7,TRBD1,-,TGTGCCAGCAGACGGACAGGGGGCTCCTACGAGCAGTACTTC,CASRRTGGSYEQYF
TRBV9,TRBJ2-7,-,-,TGTGCCAGCAGCTCCCGAGGGGTAGCGACAGCCAGCAACGAGCAGTACTTC,CASSSRGVATASNEQYF
TRBV19,TRBJ2-1,-,-,TGTGCCAGTAGTGTCCGGGCCCCAGGCGATGAGCAGTTCTTC,CASSVRAPGDEQFF
TRBV7-2,TRBJ2-5,-,once,TGTGCCAGCAGCTCTGGGAGACAAGAGACCCAGTACTTC,CASSSGRQETQYF
TRBV6-1,TRBJ1-3,-,-,TGTGCCAGCATGGAGGAATGGACTGGAAACACCATATATTTT,CASMEEWTGNTIYF
TRBV5-1,TRBJ2-3,-,once,TGCGCCAGCAGCAGGGGCCGGGACGCTGATACGCAGTATTTT,CASSRGRDADTQYF
TRBV10-3,TRBJ1-2,-,-,TGTGCCATCAGCTCGGACAAACTAAACCACTATGGCTACACCTTC,CAISSDKLNHYGYTF
TRBV27,TRBJ1-2,-,-,TGTGCCAGCAGTTTAGCGGCCCTGGGCTATGGCTACACCTTC,CASSLAALGYGYTF
TRBV9,TRBJ1-5,-,few,TGTGCCAGCAGCGTAGCTGGGGGGTCAGGTCAGCCCCAGCATTTT,CASSVAGGSGQPQHF